The T cell receptor (beta chain) under discussion was sequenced for a study of technical replicates of blood from a handful of donors. The method was immunoSEQ multiplex PCR; TCRdb's version includes in-frame clones alone and lacks a portion of them. The table records approximately 88,000 clones, around 94% of them present only once. This clone occurred once. Trimming left V 6 bases short and J 0 bases short, with 5 bases between. The germline CDR1 and CDR2 sequences are SEHNR and FQNEAQ (reference sequence). The CDR3 covers 12 residues. The TCR was taken from a human donor in good health. This chain uses TRBV7-9 with TRBJ2-5; D may be TRBD2 (5 bases). The specimen was T cells isolated from PBMCs. The CDR3 protein is CASRRDQETQYF. In nucleotides, the CDR3 is TGTGCCAGCAGGCGGGACCAAGAGACCCAGTACTTC.